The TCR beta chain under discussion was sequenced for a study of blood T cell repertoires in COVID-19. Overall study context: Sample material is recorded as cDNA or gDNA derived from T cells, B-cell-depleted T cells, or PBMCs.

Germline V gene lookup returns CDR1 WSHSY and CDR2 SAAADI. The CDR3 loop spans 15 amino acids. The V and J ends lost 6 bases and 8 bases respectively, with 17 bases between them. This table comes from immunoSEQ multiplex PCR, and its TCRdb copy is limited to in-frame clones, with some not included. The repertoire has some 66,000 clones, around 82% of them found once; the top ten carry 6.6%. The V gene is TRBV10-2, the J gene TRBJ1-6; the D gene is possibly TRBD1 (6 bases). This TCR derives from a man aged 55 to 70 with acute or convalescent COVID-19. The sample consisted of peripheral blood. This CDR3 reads CASRRTARDDSPLHF. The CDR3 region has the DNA TGCGCCAGCAGGCGGACAGCGAGGGACGATTCACCCCTCCACTTT.